Listed here are 3 T cell receptor beta chains from one sample, sequenced in a study of T cells in Graves' hyperthyroidism and ophthalmopathy. It was RNA transcripts that yielded the amplified TCR beta CDR3 regions. HTBI primers were used for first-round RT-PCR of the TCR CDR3. MiXCR was run by TCRdb on the multiplex PCR reads, yielding one entry per CDR3 protein. The table lists 500,000 to 600,000 distinct CDR3 sequences, about 45% of them singletons, with about 7.8% in the top ten. The specimen sequenced was peripheral blood or thyroid tissue (not recorded which). These receptor sequences come from a woman between 18 and 30 years old with Graves' hyperthyroidism.

The V gene is TRBV7-9, the J gene TRBJ2-2; D call uncertain. The V end was cut by 5 bases, the J end by 7 bases, with 8 bases between. The CDR3 totals 12 residues. The V gene's germline CDR1 is SEHNR and CDR2 FQNEAQ (reference sequence). The CDR3 region is CASSPNFGELFF. In DNA form, the CDR3 reads TGTGCCAGCAGCCCCAATTTCGGGGAGCTGTTTTTT.

Concerning this clonotype: This sequence may be a read error, since a much larger clone differs from it by one base. The chain joins TRBV7-7 to TRBJ2-3, with 7 bases identical to TRBD2. The CDR3 extends over 15 amino acids. CDR1 and CDR2 from the germline V gene are SSHAT and FNYEAQ (reference sequence). The CDR3 region is CASGFGLGAGDTQYF. DNA of the CDR3: TGTGCTAGCGGCTTCGGACTAGGCGCGGGGGATACGCAGTATTTT.

A word on this clonotype: One end of the junction is discordant with germline, which a read error may explain. The chain joins TRBV24-1 to TRBJ2-6; possible D gene TRBD2, 5 bases. The CDR3 totals 12 residues. The germline V gene encodes CDR1 KGHDR and CDR2 SFDVKD. The CDR3 nucleotides are TGTGCCACCAGTGATTACAGTCGGACTGAAGCTTTC. Translating gives CATSDYSRTEAF.